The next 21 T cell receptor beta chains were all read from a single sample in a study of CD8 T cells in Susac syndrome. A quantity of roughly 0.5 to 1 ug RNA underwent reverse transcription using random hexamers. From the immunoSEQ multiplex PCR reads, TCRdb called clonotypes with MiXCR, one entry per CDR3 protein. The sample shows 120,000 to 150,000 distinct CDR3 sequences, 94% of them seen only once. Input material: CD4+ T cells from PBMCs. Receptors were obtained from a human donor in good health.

In DNA form, the CDR3 reads TGTGCCAGCAGTGACACGGACAGACTCCACTATGGCTACACCTTC. Translating gives CASSDTDRLHYGYTF. The rearrangement uses TRBV6-4 and TRBJ1-2, with D tentatively TRBD1 (6 bases). Trimming stripped 2 bases from V and 3 bases from J, with 13 bases between. The CDR3 has 15 residues. Germline CDR1 MRHNA, CDR2 SNTAGT.

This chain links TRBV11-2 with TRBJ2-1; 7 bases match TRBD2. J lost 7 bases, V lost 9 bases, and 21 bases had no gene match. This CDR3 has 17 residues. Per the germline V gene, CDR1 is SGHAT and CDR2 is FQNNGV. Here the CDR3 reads CARPGGGGSRCWNEQFF. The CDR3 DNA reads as TGTGCCAGGCCGGGGGGAGGTGGGTCGAGGTGTTGGAATGAGCAGTTCTTC.

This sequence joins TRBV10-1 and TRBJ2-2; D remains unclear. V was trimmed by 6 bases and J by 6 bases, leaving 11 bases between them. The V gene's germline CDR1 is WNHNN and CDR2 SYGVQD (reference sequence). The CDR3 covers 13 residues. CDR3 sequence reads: CASSRFGAGELFF. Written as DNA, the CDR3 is TGCGCCAGCAGCCGATTTGGGGCCGGGGAGCTGTTTTTT.

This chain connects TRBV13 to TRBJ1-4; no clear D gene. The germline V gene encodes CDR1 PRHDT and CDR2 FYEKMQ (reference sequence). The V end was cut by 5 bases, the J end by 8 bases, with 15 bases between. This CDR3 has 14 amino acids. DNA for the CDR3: TGTGCCAGCAGCAATCCGCGGACCAGCGAAAAACTGTTTTTT. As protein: CASSNPRTSEKLFF.

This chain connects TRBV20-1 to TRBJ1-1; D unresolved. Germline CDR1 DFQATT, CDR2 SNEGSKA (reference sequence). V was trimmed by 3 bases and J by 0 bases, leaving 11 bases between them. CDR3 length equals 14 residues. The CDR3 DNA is TGCAGTGCTAGTCGCGACACCATGAACACTGAAGCTTTCTTT. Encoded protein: CSASRDTMNTEAFF.

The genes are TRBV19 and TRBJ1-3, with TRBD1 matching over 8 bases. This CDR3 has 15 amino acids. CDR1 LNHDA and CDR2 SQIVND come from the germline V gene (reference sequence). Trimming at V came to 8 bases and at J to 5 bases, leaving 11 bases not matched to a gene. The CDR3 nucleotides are TGTGCCAGTCGAGTGGCAGGGGGCGGCCGAAACACCATATATTTT. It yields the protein CASRVAGGGRNTIYF. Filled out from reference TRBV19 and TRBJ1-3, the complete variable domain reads DGGITQSPKYLFRKEGQNVTLSCEQNLNHDAMYWYRQDPGQGLRLIYYSQIVNDFQKGDIAEGYSVSREKKESFPLTVTSAQKNPTAFYLCASRVAGGGRNTIYFGEGSWLTVV.

For the CDR3, the DNA is TGTGCCAGCAGTCCGCTAGGACGGGGGGAGACCCAGTACTTC. Its protein product is CASSPLGRGETQYF. The rearrangement joins TRBV12-3 or TRBV12-4 to TRBJ2-5, with D perhaps TRBD2 (6 bases). V gave up 5 bases and J gave up 5 bases, with 15 bases separating them. The CDR3 covers 14 residues.

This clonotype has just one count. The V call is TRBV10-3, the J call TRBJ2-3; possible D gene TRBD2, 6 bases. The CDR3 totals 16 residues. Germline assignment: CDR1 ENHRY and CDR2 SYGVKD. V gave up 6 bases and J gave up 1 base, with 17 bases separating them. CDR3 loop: CAISPETSMGTDTQYF. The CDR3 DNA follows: TGTGCCATCAGCCCCGAGACTAGTATGGGCACAGATACGCAGTATTTT.

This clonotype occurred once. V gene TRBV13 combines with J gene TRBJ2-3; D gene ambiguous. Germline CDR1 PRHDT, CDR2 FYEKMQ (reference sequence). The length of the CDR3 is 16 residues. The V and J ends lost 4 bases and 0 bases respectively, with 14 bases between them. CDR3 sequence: CASSSGRSQSTDTQYF. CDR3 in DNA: TGTGCCAGCAGCTCCGGACGGAGTCAGAGCACAGATACGCAGTATTTT. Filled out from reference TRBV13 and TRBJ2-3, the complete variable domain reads AAGVIQSPRHLIKEKRETATLKCYPIPRHDTVYWYQQGPGQDPQFLISFYEKMQSDKGSIPDRFSAQQFSDYHSELNMSSLELGDSALYFCASSSGRSQSTDTQYFGPGTRLTVL.

CDR3 sequence (DNA): TGTGCCAGCAGCCCCCGAGGAGGGGACTCCTACTTGAACATTCAGTACTTC. It specifies CASSPRGGDSYLNIQYF. V and J are TRBV3-1 and TRBJ2-4; TRBD2 is a possible D gene (6 bases). With 4 bases removed from V and 7 bases from J, the gap between germline ends came to 23 bases. Germline-derived CDR1 and CDR2 are LGHDT and YNNKEL (reference sequence). The CDR3 consists of 17 residues.

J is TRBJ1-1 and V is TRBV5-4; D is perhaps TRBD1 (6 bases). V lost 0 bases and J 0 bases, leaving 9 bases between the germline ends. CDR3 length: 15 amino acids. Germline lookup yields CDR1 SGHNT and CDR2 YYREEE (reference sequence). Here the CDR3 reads CASSLAGALNTEAFF. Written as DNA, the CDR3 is TGTGCCAGCAGCTTGGCGGGGGCGCTGAACACTGAAGCTTTCTTT.

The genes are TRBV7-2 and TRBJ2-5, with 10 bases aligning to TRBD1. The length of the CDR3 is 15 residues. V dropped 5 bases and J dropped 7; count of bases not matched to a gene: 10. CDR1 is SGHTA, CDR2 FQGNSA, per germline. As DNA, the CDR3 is TGTGCCAGCAGCGTAACCGGGACAGGGGTTGGGACCCAGTACTTC. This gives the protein CASSVTGTGVGTQYF.

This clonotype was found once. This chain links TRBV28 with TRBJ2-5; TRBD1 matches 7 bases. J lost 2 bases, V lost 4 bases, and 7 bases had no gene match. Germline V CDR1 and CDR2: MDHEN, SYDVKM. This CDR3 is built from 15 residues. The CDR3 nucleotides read TGTGCCAGCAGTTCGATCGGACAGGTACAAGAGACCCAGTACTTC. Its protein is CASSSIGQVQETQYF.

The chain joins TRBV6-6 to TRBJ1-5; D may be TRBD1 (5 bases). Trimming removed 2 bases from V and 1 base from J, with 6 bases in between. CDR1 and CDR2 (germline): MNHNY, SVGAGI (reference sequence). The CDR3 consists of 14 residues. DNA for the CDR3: TGTGCCAGCAGTTACGGGGCCAGCAATCAGCCCCAGCATTTT. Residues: CASSYGASNQPQHF.

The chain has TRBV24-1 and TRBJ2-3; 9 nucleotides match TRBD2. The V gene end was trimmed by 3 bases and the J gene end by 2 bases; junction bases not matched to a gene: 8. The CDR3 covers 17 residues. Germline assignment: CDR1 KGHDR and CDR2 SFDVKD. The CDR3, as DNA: TGTGCCACCAGTGATACCAAGCGGGAGGATAACACAGATACGCAGTATTTT. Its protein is CATSDTKREDNTDTQYF.

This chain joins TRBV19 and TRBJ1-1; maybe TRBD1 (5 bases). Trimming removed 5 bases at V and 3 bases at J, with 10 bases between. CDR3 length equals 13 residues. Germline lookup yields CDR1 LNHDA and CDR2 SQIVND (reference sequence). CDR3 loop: CASSVDMYTEAFF. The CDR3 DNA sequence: TGTGCCAGTAGTGTGGACATGTACACTGAAGCTTTCTTT.

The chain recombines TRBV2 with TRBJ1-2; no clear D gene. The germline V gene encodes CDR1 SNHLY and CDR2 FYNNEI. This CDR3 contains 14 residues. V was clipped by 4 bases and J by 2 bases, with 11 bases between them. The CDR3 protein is CASSVPGKNYGYTF. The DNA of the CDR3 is TGTGCCAGCAGTGTCCCCGGGAAGAACTATGGCTACACCTTC. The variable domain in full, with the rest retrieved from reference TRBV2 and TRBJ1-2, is EPEVTQTPSHQVTQMGQEVILRCVPISNHLYFYWYRQILGQKVEFLVSFYNNEISEKSEIFDDQFSVERPDGSNFTLKIRSTKLEDSAMYFCASSVPGKNYGYTFGSGTRLTVV.

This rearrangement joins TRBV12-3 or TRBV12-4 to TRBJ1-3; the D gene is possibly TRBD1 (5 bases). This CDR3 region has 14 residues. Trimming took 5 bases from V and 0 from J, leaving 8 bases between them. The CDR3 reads CASSKDISGNTIYF. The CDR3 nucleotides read TGTGCCAGCAGTAAGGACATCTCTGGAAACACCATATATTTT.

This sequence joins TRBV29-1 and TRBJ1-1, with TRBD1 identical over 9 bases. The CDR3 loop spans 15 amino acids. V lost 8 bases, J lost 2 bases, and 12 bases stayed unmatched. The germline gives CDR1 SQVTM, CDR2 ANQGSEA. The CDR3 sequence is CSSWDRASGNTEAFF. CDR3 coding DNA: TGCAGCTCCTGGGACAGGGCGAGTGGAAACACTGAAGCTTTCTTT.

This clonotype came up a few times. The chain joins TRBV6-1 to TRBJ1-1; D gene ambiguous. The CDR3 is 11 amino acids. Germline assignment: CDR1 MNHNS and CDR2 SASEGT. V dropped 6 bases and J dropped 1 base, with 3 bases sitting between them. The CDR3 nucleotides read TGTGCCAGCAGCCGGAACACTGAAGCTTTCTTT. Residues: CASSRNTEAFF.

The CDR3 nucleotides read TGTGCCAGCAGTAGCCTAAGGGGACGGCCGTCCACAGATACGCAGTATTTT. Protein product: CASSSLRGRPSTDTQYF. The chain combines TRBV6-1 with TRBJ2-3; D possibly uses TRBD1 or TRBD2 (5 bases each). From germline, CDR1 is MNHNS and CDR2 SASEGT. The CDR3 covers 17 residues. Deletions cut 5 bases from V and 2 bases from J, with 20 bases between.